This T cell receptor (beta chain) came from a study of cytomegalovirus exposure and HLA in healthy donors. PCR was performed using 60 Vbeta and 13 Jbeta primers. Per the authors' pipeline: The count from a later analysis was 65 million to 90 million unique TCR beta chains, some 9.9 million of them shared. Sequencing used immunoSEQ multiplex PCR; TCRdb keeps in-frame clones, though not all of them. The DNA gave D and trimming, while V, J and clone size come from that table. This sample yields 100,000 to 150,000 clones, of which 55% to 75% are seen a single time; roughly 1.6% belongs to the top ten. Study findings and constraints: Follow-up analysis later connected one missense variant in DCLRE1C with trimming of TCR beta V- and J-genes.

The CDR3 totals 14 residues. Trimming removed 1 base from V and 3 bases from J, with 10 bases in between. This clone has a handful of counts. Its matching antigen is unknown. The sample consisted of PBMCs. The clonotype comes from a man aged 30 to 45 in good health and CMV-seropositive. The chain uses TRBV5-3 and TRBJ2-5, with D uncertain. TRBV5-3 is an ORF, with its function uncertain. The DNA of the CDR3 is TGTGCCAGAAGCTTGAGGTCAGGCAAAGAGACCCAGTACTTC. It specifies CARSLRSGKETQYF.